The 28 T cell receptor beta chains below all came from one sample that was sequenced in a study of cytomegalovirus exposure and HLA in healthy donors. Researchers ran the PCR with 60 Vbeta and 13 Jbeta primers. Some clones are missing from TCRdb's copy, which holds only in-frame ones; the method was immunoSEQ multiplex PCR. Seen here are roughly 100,000 clones, roughly three quarters observed once, and the top ten hold 4.9%. Sequencing was done on a sample of PBMCs. Receptors originate from a woman aged 35 to 49 in good health and CMV-seronegative.

The V call is TRBV5-4, the J call TRBJ1-2; TRBD1 is a possible D gene (5 bases). Germline V CDR1 and CDR2: SGHNT, YYREEE (reference sequence). The V end was cut by 5 bases, the J end by 8 bases, with 13 bases between. The CDR3 extends over 12 amino acids. The CDR3 protein is CASSSQGRGYTF. The CDR3 DNA sequence: TGTGCCAGCAGTTCCCAGGGTCGGGGCTACACCTTC.

V gene TRBV29-1 combines with J gene TRBJ1-4, with 9 bases identical to TRBD1. The germline CDR1 and CDR2 sequences are SQVTM and ANQGSEA. This CDR3 comprises 15 residues. The V segment lost 7 bases and the J segment 3 bases; nucleotides outside the gene matches: 9. The CDR3 spells CSATDRGAANEKLFF. The DNA for the CDR3 is TGCAGCGCGACGGACAGGGGAGCGGCTAATGAAAAACTGTTTTTT.

In DNA form, the CDR3 reads TGTGCCAGCAGTTTGCTACTACTTTCACCCCTCCACTTT. Translated, it gives CASSLLLLSPLHF. The chain combines TRBV28 with TRBJ1-6; D unresolved. Germline assignment: CDR1 MDHEN and CDR2 SYDVKM. CDR3 length: 13 amino acids. Trimming took 3 bases from V and 9 from J, leaving 9 bases between them.

The chain is built from TRBV7-3 and TRBJ2-7, with no clear D. V was cut by 5 bases and J by 5 bases, with 28 bases left in between. Germline CDR1 is SGHTA and CDR2 is FQGTGA. The CDR3 totals 18 residues. The CDR3 sequence is CASSTPVVSPPPEDEQYF. The CDR3, as DNA: TGTGCCAGCAGCACGCCTGTGGTGTCCCCTCCCCCCGAGGACGAGCAGTACTTC.

CDR3 sequence: CASTSLASLGNTIYF. The CDR3 DNA reads TGTGCCAGTACCTCACTAGCTTCGCTGGGAAACACCATATATTTT. The chain has TRBV19 and TRBJ1-3, with no clear D. V shed 7 bases and J shed 4 bases, with 17 bases lying between them. The CDR3 contains 15 residues. Germline-derived CDR1 and CDR2 are LNHDA and SQIVND (reference sequence).

This clone was seen just once. The chain is built from TRBV7-3 and TRBJ2-5, with TRBD2 matching over 8 bases. This CDR3 is built from 15 residues. The J segment lost 3 bases and the V segment lost 5 bases, leaving 8 bases of the junction unmatched. Per the germline V gene, CDR1 is SGHTA and CDR2 is FQGTGA. This CDR3 reads CASSPQGLVKETQYF. The CDR3 nucleotides are TGTGCCAGCAGCCCCCAGGGACTAGTTAAAGAGACCCAGTACTTC.

The sample holds one count of this clone. V usage is TRBV5-1 and J usage is TRBJ2-3; D uncertain. Trimming left V 3 bases short and J 3 bases short, with 14 bases between. CDR1 and CDR2 from the germline V gene are SGHRS and YFSETQ. The CDR3 is 15 amino acids. The CDR3 DNA sequence: TGCGCCAGCAGCTCCAACATAGCAGTTACAGATACGCAGTATTTT. Amino acids: CASSSNIAVTDTQYF.

The genes are TRBV2 and TRBJ1-5; D unresolved. V dropped 4 bases and J dropped 9 bases, with 10 bases sitting between them. CDR1 SNHLY and CDR2 FYNNEI come from the germline V gene. CDR3 length: 12 amino acids. The DNA of the CDR3 is TGTGCCAGCAGTGTAGCCGGTGGGCCCCAGCATTTT. As protein: CASSVAGGPQHF.

This chain uses TRBV6-1 with TRBJ2-5, with 8 bases fitting TRBD1. Germline assignment: CDR1 MNHNS and CDR2 SASEGT. V lost 5 bases and J lost 2; bases outside the gene matches: 4. The length of the CDR3 is 14 residues. This CDR3 is CASSKDRGQETQYF. The CDR3 coding sequence is TGTGCCAGCAGTAAAGACAGGGGTCAAGAGACCCAGTACTTC.

The J gene is TRBJ2-5, the V gene TRBV5-1; the D gene is possibly TRBD1 (7 bases). Germline assignment: CDR1 SGHRS and CDR2 YFSETQ. CDR3 length: 13 amino acids. V gave up 3 bases and J gave up 5 bases, with 11 bases separating them. Here the CDR3 reads CASSSGGRETQYF. CDR3 sequence (DNA): TGCGCCAGCAGCTCAGGGGGGCGGGAGACCCAGTACTTC.

V and J are TRBV5-1 and TRBJ2-5; 7 nucleotides align to TRBD2. Germline V gene lookup returns CDR1 SGHRS and CDR2 YFSETQ. Losses at the gene ends were 5 bases for V and 2 bases for J; bases not matched to a gene: 9. This CDR3 is built from 15 residues. CDR3 DNA sequence: TGCGCCAGCAGATATTACGGGACTACGCAAGAGACCCAGTACTTC. Its protein is CASRYYGTTQETQYF.

The J gene is TRBJ2-7, the V gene TRBV5-1, with 7 bases aligning to TRBD1. V lost 0 bases to trimming and J lost 5 bases; unmatched junction nucleotides: 8. CDR3 size: 15 residues. Per germline, CDR1 SGHRS and CDR2 YFSETQ. The CDR3 spells CASSLGAGGSDEQYF. DNA of the CDR3: TGCGCCAGCAGCTTGGGGGCAGGGGGATCGGACGAGCAGTACTTC.

The chain joins TRBV29-1 to TRBJ2-7, with 9 bases matching TRBD1. This CDR3 spans 16 amino acids. V lost 6 bases, J lost 3 bases, and 15 bases stayed unmatched. The germline V gene encodes CDR1 SQVTM and CDR2 ANQGSEA. The CDR3 DNA is TGCAGCGTCACCGGGACAGGGCCCAGGGCCGGCTACGAGCAGTACTTC. Encoded protein: CSVTGTGPRAGYEQYF.

This clone was picked up one time. The chain carries TRBV5-1 and TRBJ1-6; no definite D call. Trimming took 2 bases from V and 2 from J, leaving 8 bases between them. This CDR3 region has 15 residues. The germline gives CDR1 SGHRS, CDR2 YFSETQ. The CDR3 protein is CASSFTVAYNSPLHF. The CDR3 region has the DNA TGCGCCAGCAGCTTTACTGTTGCCTATAATTCACCCCTCCACTTT.

This chain uses TRBV4-1 with TRBJ1-2; 9 bases fit TRBD1. Germline loops: CDR1 MGHRA, CDR2 YSYEKL. The CDR3 runs to 16 residues. V lost 0 bases, J lost 9 bases, and 11 bases stayed unmatched. The CDR3 DNA reads TGCGCCAGCAGCCAAGACCTGGACAGGGGCCTATATCGCTACACCTTC. Translating it yields CASSQDLDRGLYRYTF.

This chain links TRBV4-2 with TRBJ2-1; 10 bases line up with TRBD1. Germline CDR1 and CDR2: LGHNA and YNFKEQ. V lost 2 bases, J lost 0 bases, and 16 bases stayed unmatched. The CDR3 has 21 amino acids. The DNA for the CDR3 is TGTGCCAGCAGCCAACTGACCGGGACAGGGGTCTCTCAAAGCTCCTACAATGAGCAGTTCTTC. Its protein product is CASSQLTGTGVSQSSYNEQFF.

The chain joins TRBV4-1 to TRBJ1-4; 10 bases are shared with TRBD1. This CDR3 comprises 18 residues. V shed 5 bases and J 1 base; nucleotides not matched to a gene: 10. Germline V gives CDR1 MGHRA, CDR2 YSYEKL. The CDR3 DNA reads as TGCGCCAGCAGCTCCCGACAGGGGGCTTGGTTAACTAATGAAAAACTGTTTTTT. This sequence encodes CASSSRQGAWLTNEKLFF.

This chain links TRBV5-1 with TRBJ2-7; tentative D call: TRBD1 (5 bases). The ends were cut back, 0 bases at V and 5 bases at J, with 12 bases in the middle. CDR3 size: 14 residues. Germline CDR1 SGHRS, CDR2 YFSETQ. The CDR3 DNA reads as TGCGCCAGCAGCTTGGCCGCATCGACAGACGAGCAGTACTTC. This translates into CASSLAASTDEQYF. Drawing the rest from reference TRBV5-1 and TRBJ2-7, the complete variable domain is KAGVTQTPRYLIKTRGQQVTLSCSPISGHRSVSWYQQTPGQGLQFLFEYFSETQRNKGNFPGRFSGRQFSNSRSEMNVSTLELGDSALYLCASSLAASTDEQYFGPGTRLTVT.

The rearrangement uses TRBV7-9 and TRBJ1-4, with D unresolved. This CDR3 is 14 amino acids long. Per germline, CDR1 SEHNR and CDR2 FQNEAQ (reference sequence). The V end lost 3 bases, the J end lost 7 bases, and 12 bases lay between the germline ends. The CDR3 is CASSFGRDSEKLFF. Here the CDR3 DNA reads TGTGCCAGCAGCTTCGGTCGGGATTCTGAAAAACTGTTTTTT.

The rearrangement links TRBV28 to TRBJ1-5; no definite D call. The CDR3 spans 15 residues. CDR1 is MDHEN and CDR2 is SYDVKM in the germline V gene. The V end lost 4 bases, the J end lost 0 bases, and 10 bases lay between the germline ends. The CDR3 nucleotides read TGTGCCAGCAGTTACGCCGGGGATAGCAATCAGCCCCAGCATTTT. Translated, it gives CASSYAGDSNQPQHF. Looking up the rest from reference TRBV28 and TRBJ1-5 gives the full variable domain: DVKVTQSSRYLVKRTGEKVFLECVQDMDHENMFWYRQDPGLGLRLIYFSYDVKMKEKGDIPEGYSVSREKKERFSLILESASTNQTSMYLCASSYAGDSNQPQHFGDGTRLSIL.

CDR3 nucleotides: TGCGCCAGCAGCCCACCACAGGACGGGCCTGAAAAACTGTTTTTT. This gives the protein CASSPPQDGPEKLFF. The J gene is TRBJ1-4, the V gene TRBV5-1; tentatively, D is TRBD1 (5 bases). Germline V CDR1 and CDR2: SGHRS, YFSETQ. This CDR3 has 15 residues. Trimming cost V 4 bases and J 7 bases, with 17 bases left between them.

This chain links TRBV5-1 with TRBJ1-1; the match to TRBD1 covers 10 bases. V was pared by 0 bases and J by 3 bases, with 5 bases of the junction left unmatched. The CDR3 totals 16 residues. Per the germline V gene, CDR1 is SGHRS and CDR2 is YFSETQ. The CDR3 coding sequence is TGCGCCAGCAGCTTGGGTGACAGGGGGCGTGACACTGAAGCTTTCTTT. Translation: CASSLGDRGRDTEAFF.

The V and J genes are TRBV5-6 and TRBJ1-2, with TRBD1 matching over 9 bases. The CDR3 is made up of 14 amino acids. The junction had 7 bases not matched to a gene; V was cut back by 3 bases and J by 7 bases. From germline, CDR1 is SGHDT and CDR2 YYEEEE. CDR3 loop: CASSSGQGSSGYTF. The CDR3 DNA follows: TGTGCCAGCAGCTCGGGACAGGGATCGAGTGGCTACACCTTC.

The chain is built from TRBV7-9 and TRBJ2-3, with 11 bases aligning to TRBD1. The CDR3 length is 17 residues. Germline lookup yields CDR1 SEHNR and CDR2 FQNEAQ (reference sequence). The J segment lost 4 bases and the V segment lost 4 bases, leaving 10 bases of the junction unmatched. This CDR3 is CASSSDLRGQGADTQYF. The CDR3 DNA is TGTGCCAGCAGCTCAGACCTTAGGGGACAGGGGGCAGATACGCAGTATTTT. Using reference TRBV7-9 and TRBJ2-3 for the parts outside the CDR3, the full variable domain is DTGVSQNPRHKITKRGQNVTFRCDPISEHNRLYWYRQTLGQGPEFLTYFQNEAQLEKSRLLSDRFSAERPKGSFSTLEIQRTEQGDSAMYLCASSSDLRGQGADTQYFGPGTRLTVL.

This clone showed up just once. The chain's CDR3 is CASTGEQLAGANTGELFF. CDR3 bases: TGTGCCAGTACCGGAGAGCAACTAGCGGGGGCCAACACCGGGGAGCTGTTTTTT. This chain joins TRBV19 and TRBJ2-2, with 11 bases that match TRBD2. In germline, CDR1 is LNHDA, CDR2 SQIVND (reference sequence). The CDR3 consists of 18 residues. V shed 7 bases and J 2 bases; nucleotides not matched to a gene: 12.

This clone was observed a handful of times. The rearrangement joins TRBV5-1 to TRBJ2-3, with 11 bases fitting TRBD2. Per germline, CDR1 SGHRS and CDR2 YFSETQ. V dropped 5 bases and J dropped 6; count of bases not matched to a gene: 11. This CDR3 is 16 amino acids long. The CDR3 spells CASRGGTSGSMDTQYF. Written as DNA, the CDR3 is TGCGCCAGCAGAGGGGGGACTAGCGGCAGCATGGATACGCAGTATTTT.

V gene TRBV15 combines with J gene TRBJ1-5; tentatively, D is TRBD1 (6 bases). Germline V gene data show CDR1 as LNHNV and CDR2 as YYDKDF (reference sequence). The CDR3 sequence is 15 residues long. Trimming pared 0 bases from V and 6 bases from J, leaving 12 bases between. DNA for the CDR3: TGTGCCACCAGCAGAGAAAGGGGGAAGGGTCAGCCCCAGCATTTT. Translating it yields CATSRERGKGQPQHF.

The gene calls are TRBV5-4 and TRBJ2-7, with unresolved D. CDR1 is SGHNT, CDR2 YYREEE, per germline (reference sequence). V was clipped by 0 bases and J by 2 bases, with 9 bases between them. CDR3 size: 14 residues. Written as DNA, the CDR3 is TGTGCCAGCAGCTTGGCCAGGAATCCCTACGAGCAGTACTTC. Protein sequence: CASSLARNPYEQYF.